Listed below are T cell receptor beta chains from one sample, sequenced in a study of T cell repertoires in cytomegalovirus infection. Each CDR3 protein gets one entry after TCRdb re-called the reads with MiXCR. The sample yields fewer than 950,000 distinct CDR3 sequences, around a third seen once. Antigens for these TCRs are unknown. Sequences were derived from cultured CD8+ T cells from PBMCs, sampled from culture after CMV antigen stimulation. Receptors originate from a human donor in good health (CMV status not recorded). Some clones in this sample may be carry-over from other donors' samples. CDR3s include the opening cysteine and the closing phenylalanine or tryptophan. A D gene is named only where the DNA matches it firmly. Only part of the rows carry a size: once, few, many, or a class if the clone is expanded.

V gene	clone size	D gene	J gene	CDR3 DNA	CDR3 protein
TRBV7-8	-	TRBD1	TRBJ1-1	TGTGCCAGCAGCTTTCCAGGGGGGATGAACACTGAAGCTTTCTTT	CASSFPGGMNTEAFF
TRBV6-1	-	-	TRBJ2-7	TGTGCCAGCAGTGAACGGGGAGACAGAGCCTACGAGCAGTACTTC	CASSERGDRAYEQYF
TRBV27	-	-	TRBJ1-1	TGTGCCAGCGGTTGGACAGCGAACACTGAAGCTTTCTTT	CASGWTANTEAFF
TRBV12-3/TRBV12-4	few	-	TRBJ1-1	TGTGCCAGCAGTTTAGTTAGGGTCCCATTGAACACTGAAGCTTTCTTT	CASSLVRVPLNTEAFF
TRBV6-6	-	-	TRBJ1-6	TGTGCCAGCAGTTGGGACACCCCGTGGGATTCACCCCTCCACTTT	CASSWDTPWDSPLHF
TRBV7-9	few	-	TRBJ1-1	TGTGCCAGCAGCTTGTACAGCTATGAAGCTTTCTTT	CASSLYSYEAFF
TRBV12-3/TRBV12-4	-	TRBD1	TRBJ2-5	TGTGCCAGCAGTTCTTACAGGGGGAGTGAGACCCAGTACTTC	CASSSYRGSETQYF
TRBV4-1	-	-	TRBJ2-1	TGCGCCAGCAGCCAAATAAGGAGATTCGAGCAGTTCTTC	CASSQIRRFEQFF
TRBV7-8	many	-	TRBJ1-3	TGTGCCAGCAGCTTAGTGGAGAACAGGGTCTGGTCTGGAAACACCATATATTTT	CASSLVENRVWSGNTIYF
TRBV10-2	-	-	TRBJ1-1	TGCGCCAGCAATAGGGGAGGGACTGAAGCTTTCTTT	CASNRGGTEAFF
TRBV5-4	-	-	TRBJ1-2	TGTGCCAGCAGCTTGGAAGTAGAAAGCTATGGCTACACCTTC	CASSLEVESYGYTF
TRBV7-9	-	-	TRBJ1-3	TGTGCCAGCAGCCCACAGGGTCAATGGAGAAACACCATATATTTT	CASSPQGQWRNTIYF
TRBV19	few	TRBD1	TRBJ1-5	TGTGCCAGTAGCCAAGGGACAGCCGCGTATAGCAATCAGCCCCAGCATTTT	CASSQGTAAYSNQPQHF
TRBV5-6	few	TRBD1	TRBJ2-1	TGTGCCAGCAGCTTGTCAGGGGGCATCGGCCTTGAATACAATGAGCAGTTCTTC	CASSLSGGIGLEYNEQFF
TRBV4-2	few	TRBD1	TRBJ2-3	TGTGCCAGCAGCCCTAACCCCGGGACAGGGACAAGAACAGATACGCAGTATTTT	CASSPNPGTGTRTDTQYF
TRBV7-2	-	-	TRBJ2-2	TGTGCCAGCAGCCCTGACGCCGGGACTCACACCGGGGAGCTGTTTTTT	CASSPDAGTHTGELFF
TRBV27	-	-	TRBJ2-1	TGTGCCAGCCGCCCGCTGGGGGACTACAATGAGCAGTTCTTC	CASRPLGDYNEQFF
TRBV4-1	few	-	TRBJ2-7	TGCGCCAGCAGCCTGGACCGGGACGGTGCTGGAGAGCAGTACTTC	CASSLDRDGAGEQYF
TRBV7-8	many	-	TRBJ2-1	TGTGCCAGCAGCCTAAGCAGTGGAGGGGGTCATGAGCAGTTCTTC	CASSLSSGGGHEQFF
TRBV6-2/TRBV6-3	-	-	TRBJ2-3	TGTGCCAGCAGGCACACAGAGGCCCCAGGAGAAGATACGCAGTATTTT	CASRHTEAPGEDTQYF
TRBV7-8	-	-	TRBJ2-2	TGTGCCAGCAGCCTTACCTTAAGAGACACCGGGGAGCTGTTTTTT	CASSLTLRDTGELFF
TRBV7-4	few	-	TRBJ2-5	TGTGCCAGCAGGTCCCTAGAGACCCAGTACTTC	CASRSLETQYF
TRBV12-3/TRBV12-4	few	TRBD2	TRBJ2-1	TGTGCCGTCGGGCCTAGCGGGCGTCAGAGCTCCTACAATGAGCAGTTCTTC	CAVGPSGRQSSYNEQFF
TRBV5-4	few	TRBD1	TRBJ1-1	TGTGCCAGCAGCTTGGCAGGGGGACAGGTGGACACTGAAGCTTTCTTT	CASSLAGGQVDTEAFF
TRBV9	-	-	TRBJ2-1	TGTGCCAGCAGCGTAGAGGCGGGGGCCTTTTACAATGAGCAGTTCTTC	CASSVEAGAFYNEQFF
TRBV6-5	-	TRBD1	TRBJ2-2	TGTGCCAGCAGCAACCGGGACAGGGGGCCCGGGGAGCTGTTTTTT	CASSNRDRGPGELFF
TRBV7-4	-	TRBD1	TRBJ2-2	TGTGCCAGCAGATCGGACAGGGGGCTAAACACCGGGGAGCTGTTTTTT	CASRSDRGLNTGELFF
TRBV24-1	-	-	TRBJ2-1	TGTGCCACCAGTGATACCAGTTACAATGAGCAGTTCTTC	CATSDTSYNEQFF
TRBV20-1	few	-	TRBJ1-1	TGCAGTGCTAGAGATCCCCTTGGACACTTCGAAGCTTTCTTT	CSARDPLGHFEAFF
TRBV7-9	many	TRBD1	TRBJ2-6	TGTGCCAGCAGCTCCCCACCAGGGGGCGCGATTTATGGGGCCAACGTCCTGACTTTC	CASSSPPGGAIYGANVLTF
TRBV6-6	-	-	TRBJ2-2	TGTGCCAGCAGTTATCTCCAGGCGCGTGAAGGGGAGCTGTTTTTT	CASSYLQAREGELFF
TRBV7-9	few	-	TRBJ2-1	TGTGCCAGCAGCTTATCGGATGGCCATGGTGAGCAGTTCTTC	CASSLSDGHGEQFF
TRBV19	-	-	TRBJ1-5	TGTGCCAGTAGTGCCCGGTTCAATCAGCCCCAGCATTTT	CASSARFNQPQHF
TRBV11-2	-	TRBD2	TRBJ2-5	TGTGCCAGCAGCTTAGATAGGAGCGGGGGGGCCTACCAAGAGACCCAGTACTTC	CASSLDRSGGAYQETQYF
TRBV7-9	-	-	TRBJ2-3	TGTGCCAGCAGCTCCACAAGGGCGGAGACCACAGATACGCAGTATTTT	CASSSTRAETTDTQYF
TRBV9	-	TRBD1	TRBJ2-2	TGTGCCAGCAGCGTTCGTACAGGGGGCGGGGAGCTGTTTTTT	CASSVRTGGGELFF
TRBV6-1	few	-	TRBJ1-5	TGTGCCAGCAGTGCCTCCATTGGAGCTAATCAGCCCCAGCATTTT	CASSASIGANQPQHF
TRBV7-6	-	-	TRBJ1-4	TGTGCCAGCAGCTTAGGACCGAATGAAAAACTGTTTTTT	CASSLGPNEKLFF
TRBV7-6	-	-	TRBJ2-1	TGTGCCAGCAGCTTAGTATCGGGGAGCGATTACAATGAGCAGTTCTTC	CASSLVSGSDYNEQFF
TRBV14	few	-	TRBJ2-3	TGTGCCAGCAGCCAAGTGGTAGGCAGGGCGGATGGATGGAATACGCAGTATTTT	CASSQVVGRADGWNTQYF
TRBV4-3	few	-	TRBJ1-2	TGCGCCAGCAGCCAAGAAGGGGAGGGCGGCTACACCTTC	CASSQEGEGGYTF
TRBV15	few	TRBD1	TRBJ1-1	TGTGCCACCAGCAGGGACAGGGGGGGCACTGAAGCTTTCTTT	CATSRDRGGTEAFF
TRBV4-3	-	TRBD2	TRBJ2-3	TGCGCCAGCAGCCAAGAACGAGCGGGGGGTGGGAATACGCAGTATTTT	CASSQERAGGGNTQYF
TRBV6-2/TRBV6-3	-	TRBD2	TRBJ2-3	TGTGCCAGCAGGCCGGGACTAGCTTCCCAGGGAGATACGCAGTATTTT	CASRPGLASQGDTQYF
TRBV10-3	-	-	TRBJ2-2	TGTGCCATCACCTCTAGAACCGGGGAGCTGTTTTTT	CAITSRTGELFF
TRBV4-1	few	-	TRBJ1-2	TGCGCCAGCAGCCAGGACAGCTCCTATGGCTACACCTTC	CASSQDSSYGYTF